The sequence of this TCR beta chain was determined in a study of siplizumab effects on memory and regulatory T cells. Study conclusions and caveats: Reactions containing siplizumab showed mappable alloreactive CD4+ clones averaging around 70% Treg-derived, versus 25% to 30% in controls. Proliferating Tregs in siplizumab cultures were never verified as suppressive.

Only in-frame clones appear in the TCRdb table, and some are missing; sequencing was by immunoSEQ multiplex PCR. In the table there are about 72,000 clones, roughly 89% of which are singletons. Details on this clone: What it recognizes is unknown.

What was sequenced was CD8+ T cells sorted from blood. The TCR was taken from a human donor in good health.

CDR3 protein: CASSQGDSFFTEAFF. CDR3 sequence (DNA): TGTGCCAGCAGCCAAGGGGACAGTTTTTTCACTGAAGCTTTCTTT. The rearrangement links TRBV4-2 to TRBJ1-1; 7 nucleotides match TRBD1. The germline CDR1 and CDR2 sequences are LGHNA and YNFKEQ. The CDR3 loop spans 15 amino acids. J was trimmed by 4 bases and V by 1 base; bases with no gene match: 6.